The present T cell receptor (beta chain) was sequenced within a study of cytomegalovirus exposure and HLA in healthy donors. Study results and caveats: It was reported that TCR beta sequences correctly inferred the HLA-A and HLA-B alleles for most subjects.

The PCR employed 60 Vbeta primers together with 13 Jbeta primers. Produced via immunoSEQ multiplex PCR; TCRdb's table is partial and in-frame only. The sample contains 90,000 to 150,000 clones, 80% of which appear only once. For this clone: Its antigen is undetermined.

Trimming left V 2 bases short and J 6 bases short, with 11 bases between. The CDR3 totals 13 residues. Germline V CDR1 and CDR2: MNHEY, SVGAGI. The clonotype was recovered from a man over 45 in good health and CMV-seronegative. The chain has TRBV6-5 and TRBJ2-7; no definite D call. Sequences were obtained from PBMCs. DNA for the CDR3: TGTGCCAGCAGTTACGGGCCGATTGTCGAGCAGTACTTC. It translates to CASSYGPIVEQYF.